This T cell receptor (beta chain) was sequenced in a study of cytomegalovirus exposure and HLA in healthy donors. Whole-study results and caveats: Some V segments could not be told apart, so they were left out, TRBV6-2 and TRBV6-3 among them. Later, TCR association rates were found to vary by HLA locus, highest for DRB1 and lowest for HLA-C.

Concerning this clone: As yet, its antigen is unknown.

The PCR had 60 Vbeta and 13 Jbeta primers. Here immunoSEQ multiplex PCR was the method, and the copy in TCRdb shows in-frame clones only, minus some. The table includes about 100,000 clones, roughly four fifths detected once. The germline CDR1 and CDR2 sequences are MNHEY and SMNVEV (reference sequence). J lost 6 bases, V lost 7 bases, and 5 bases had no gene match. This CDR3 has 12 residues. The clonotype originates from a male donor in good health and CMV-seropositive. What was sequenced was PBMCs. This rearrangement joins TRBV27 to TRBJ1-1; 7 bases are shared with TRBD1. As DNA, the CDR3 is TGTGCCAGCAATCACAGGGGCGCTGAAGCTTTCTTT. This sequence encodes CASNHRGAEAFF.